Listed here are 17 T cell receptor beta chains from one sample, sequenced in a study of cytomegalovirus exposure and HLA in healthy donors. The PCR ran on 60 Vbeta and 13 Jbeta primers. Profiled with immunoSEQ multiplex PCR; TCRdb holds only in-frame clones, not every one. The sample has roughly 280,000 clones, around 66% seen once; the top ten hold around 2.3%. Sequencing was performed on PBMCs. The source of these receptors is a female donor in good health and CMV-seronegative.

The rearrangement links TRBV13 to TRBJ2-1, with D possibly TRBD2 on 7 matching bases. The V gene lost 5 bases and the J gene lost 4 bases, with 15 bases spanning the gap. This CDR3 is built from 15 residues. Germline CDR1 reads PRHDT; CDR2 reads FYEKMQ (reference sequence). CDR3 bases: TGTGCCAGCAGCGGTGAGGGGGGGAATTACAATGAGCAGTTCTTC. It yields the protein CASSGEGGNYNEQFF.

The CDR3 protein is CSVGQRPYEQYF. The CDR3 nucleotides read TGCAGCGTAGGACAGAGACCCTACGAGCAGTACTTC. J is TRBJ2-7 and V is TRBV29-1, with D perhaps matching TRBD1 (6 bases). Germline CDR1 reads SQVTM; CDR2 reads ANQGSEA. This CDR3 spans 12 amino acids. V was shortened by 6 bases and J by 2 bases, with 11 bases between the two germline ends.

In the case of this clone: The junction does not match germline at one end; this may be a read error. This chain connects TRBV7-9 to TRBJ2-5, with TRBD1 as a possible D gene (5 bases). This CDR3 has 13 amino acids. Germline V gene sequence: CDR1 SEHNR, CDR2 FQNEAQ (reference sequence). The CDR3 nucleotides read TGTTCCAGCAGCTTACCAGGGCAAGAGACCCAGTACTTC. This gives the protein CSSSLPGQETQYF.

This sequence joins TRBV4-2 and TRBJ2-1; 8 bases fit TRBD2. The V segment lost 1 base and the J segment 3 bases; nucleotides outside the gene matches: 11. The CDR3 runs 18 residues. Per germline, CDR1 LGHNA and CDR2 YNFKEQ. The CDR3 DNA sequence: TGTGCCAGCAGCCAAGGACCTGGGGTGAGCGGGAGCTACAATGAGCAGTTCTTC. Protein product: CASSQGPGVSGSYNEQFF.

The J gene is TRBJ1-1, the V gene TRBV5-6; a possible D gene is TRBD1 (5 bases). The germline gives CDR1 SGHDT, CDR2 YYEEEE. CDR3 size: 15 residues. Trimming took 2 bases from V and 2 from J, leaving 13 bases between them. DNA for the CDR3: TGTGCCAGCAGCTTAGAAGGGGCGGGAAACACTGAAGCTTTCTTT. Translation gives CASSLEGAGNTEAFF.

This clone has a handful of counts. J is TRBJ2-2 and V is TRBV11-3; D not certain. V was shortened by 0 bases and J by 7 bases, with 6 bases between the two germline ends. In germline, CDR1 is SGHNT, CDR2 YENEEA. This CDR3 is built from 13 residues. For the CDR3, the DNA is TGTGCCAGCAGCTTAGAAGCGAACGGGGAGCTGTTTTTT. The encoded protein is CASSLEANGELFF.

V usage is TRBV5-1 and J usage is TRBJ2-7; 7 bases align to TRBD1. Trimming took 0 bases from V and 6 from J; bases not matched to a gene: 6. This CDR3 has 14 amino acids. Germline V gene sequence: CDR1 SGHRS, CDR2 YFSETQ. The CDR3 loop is CASSLAQGFAEQYF. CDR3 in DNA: TGCGCCAGCAGCTTGGCACAGGGGTTCGCCGAGCAGTACTTC.

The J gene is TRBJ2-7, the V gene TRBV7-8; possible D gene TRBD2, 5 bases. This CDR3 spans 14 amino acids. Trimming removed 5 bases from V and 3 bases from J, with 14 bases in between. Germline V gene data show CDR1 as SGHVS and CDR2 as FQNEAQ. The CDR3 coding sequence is TGTGCCAGCAGCGGCCCGGGGTTATTCTACGAGCAGTACTTC. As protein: CASSGPGLFYEQYF. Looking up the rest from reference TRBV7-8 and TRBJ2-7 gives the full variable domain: GAGVSQSPRYKVAKRGQDVALRCDPISGHVSLFWYQQALGQGPEFLTYFQNEAQLDKSGLPSDRFFAERPEGSVSTLKIQRTQQEDSAVYLCASSGPGLFYEQYFGPGTRLTVT.

CDR3 bases: TGTGCCAGCAGTGAGACTAGCGGGGAGCAGTTCTTC. This codes for CASSETSGEQFF. V usage is TRBV2 and J usage is TRBJ2-1; 10 nucleotides line up with TRBD2. Trimming took 3 bases from V and 10 from J; bases not matched to a gene: 0. The length of the CDR3 is 12 residues. Germline CDR1 reads SNHLY; CDR2 reads FYNNEI. Supplemented by reference TRBV2 and TRBJ2-1, the full variable domain reads EPEVTQTPSHQVTQMGQEVILRCVPISNHLYFYWYRQILGQKVEFLVSFYNNEISEKSEIFDDQFSVERPDGSNFTLKIRSTKLEDSAMYFCASSETSGEQFFGPGTRLTVL.

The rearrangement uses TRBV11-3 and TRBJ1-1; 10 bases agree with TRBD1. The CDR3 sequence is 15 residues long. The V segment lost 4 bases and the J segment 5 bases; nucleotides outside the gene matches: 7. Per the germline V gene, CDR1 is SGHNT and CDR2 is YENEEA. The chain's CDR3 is CASSSQTGGATEAFF. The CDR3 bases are TGTGCCAGCAGCTCCCAGACAGGGGGCGCGACTGAAGCTTTCTTT.

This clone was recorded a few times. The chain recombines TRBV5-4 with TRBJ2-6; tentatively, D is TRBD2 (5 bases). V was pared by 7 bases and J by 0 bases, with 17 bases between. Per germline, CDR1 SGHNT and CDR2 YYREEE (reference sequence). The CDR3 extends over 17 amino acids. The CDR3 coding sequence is TGTGCCAGCGGGCCATCGGGGTTAAGCTCTGGGGCCAACGTCCTGACTTTC. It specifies CASGPSGLSSGANVLTF.

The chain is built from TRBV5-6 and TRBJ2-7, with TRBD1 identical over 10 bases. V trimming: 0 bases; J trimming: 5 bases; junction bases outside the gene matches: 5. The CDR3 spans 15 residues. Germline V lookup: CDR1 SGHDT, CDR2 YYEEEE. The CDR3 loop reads CASSLVGQGIHEQYF. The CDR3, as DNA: TGTGCCAGCAGCTTGGTGGGACAGGGGATCCACGAGCAGTACTTC.

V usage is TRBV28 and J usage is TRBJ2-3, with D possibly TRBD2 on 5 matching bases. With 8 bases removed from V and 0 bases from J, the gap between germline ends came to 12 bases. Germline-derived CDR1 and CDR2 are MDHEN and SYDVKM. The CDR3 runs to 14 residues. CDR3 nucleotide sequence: TGTGCCAGCTTGAGCGGAGATAGCACAGATACGCAGTATTTT. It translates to CASLSGDSTDTQYF.

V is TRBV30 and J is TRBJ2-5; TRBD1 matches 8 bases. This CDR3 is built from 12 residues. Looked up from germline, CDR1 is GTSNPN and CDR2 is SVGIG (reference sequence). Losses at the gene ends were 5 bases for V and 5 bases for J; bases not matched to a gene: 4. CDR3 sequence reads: CAWGQGTETQYF. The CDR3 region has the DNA TGTGCCTGGGGACAGGGTACGGAGACCCAGTACTTC.

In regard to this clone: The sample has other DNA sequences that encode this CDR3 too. CDR3 in DNA: TGTGCCAGCAGCTTTCCTCAAGAGACCCAGTACTTC. Translated, it gives CASSFPQETQYF. J is TRBJ2-5 and V is TRBV11-2; D unresolved. Germline CDR1 and CDR2: SGHAT and FQNNGV. The CDR3 spans 12 residues. V was trimmed by 3 bases and J by 2 bases, leaving 4 bases between them.

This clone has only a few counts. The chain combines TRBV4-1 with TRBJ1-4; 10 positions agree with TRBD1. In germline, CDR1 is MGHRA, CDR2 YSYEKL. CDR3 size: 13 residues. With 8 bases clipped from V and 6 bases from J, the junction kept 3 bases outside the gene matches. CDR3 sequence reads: CASGGTGDEKLFF. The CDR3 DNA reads TGCGCCAGCGGCGGGACAGGGGATGAAAAACTGTTTTTT.

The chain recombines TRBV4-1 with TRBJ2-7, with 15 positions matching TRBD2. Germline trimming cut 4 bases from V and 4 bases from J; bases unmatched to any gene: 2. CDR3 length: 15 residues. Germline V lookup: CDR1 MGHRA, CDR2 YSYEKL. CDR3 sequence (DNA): TGCGCCAGCAGCCCCGGACTAGCGGGAGGGTACGAGCAGTACTTC. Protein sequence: CASSPGLAGGYEQYF.